This T cell receptor beta chain was found in a study of blood T cells in healthy people across ages. Caucasian individuals from Russia who were healthy and aged 6 to 90 acted as donors. Concerning this clonotype itself: What it recognizes is unknown.

General study findings and limits: There was a strong correlation between TCR beta diversity and naive T cell percentage. Expanded clonotype changes were possibly confounded by unknown donor CMV status. The study found more naive CD4+ cells and higher diversity in long-lived than aged donors.

Alongside a J-beta primer mix, a sample-barcoded 5' primer served in a second PCR lasting about 7 to 12 cycles. TCRdb re-called the 5' RACE reads with MiXCR, one entry per CDR3 protein. The sample lists roughly 830,000 distinct CDR3 sequences, around 68% occurring once. The junction had 6 bases not matched to a gene; V was cut back by 7 bases and J by 0 bases. This CDR3 is built from 14 residues. Per germline, CDR1 DFQATT and CDR2 SNEGSKA (reference sequence). The receptor's source is a man aged 30-40 years in good health. Sequencing input: blood. This chain links TRBV20-1 with TRBJ1-5; 7 bases match TRBD1. CDR3 nucleotides: TGCAGTGTTCAAGGGGGCCATAGCAATCAGCCCCAGCATTTT. Translating gives CSVQGGHSNQPQHF.